This passage covers 30 T cell receptor beta chains from one sample sequenced in a study of blood T cell repertoires in COVID-19. Assay used: immunoSEQ multiplex PCR; TCRdb lists only in-frame clones, some missing. The table lists roughly 190,000 clones, over 80% of them singletons. Material: peripheral blood. These receptors were obtained from a woman aged 40 to 49 with acute or convalescent COVID-19.

The chain links TRBV29-1 to TRBJ1-3; a possible D gene is TRBD1 (6 bases). Germline CDR1 SQVTM, CDR2 ANQGSEA. CDR3 length: 15 amino acids. V dropped 6 bases and J dropped 0 bases, with 15 bases sitting between them. CDR3 sequence: CSVARTAISGNTIYF. As DNA, the CDR3 is TGCAGCGTGGCCCGGACAGCCATCTCTGGAAACACCATATATTTT.

The chain joins TRBV6-5 to TRBJ2-1; no clear D gene. V lost 7 bases and J 4 bases, leaving 5 bases between the germline ends. Germline-derived CDR1 and CDR2 are MNHEY and SVGAGI. The CDR3 spans 11 residues. The CDR3 nucleotides read TGTGCCAGCATGACTTACAATGAGCAGTTCTTC. This gives the protein CASMTYNEQFF.

The rearrangement uses TRBV27 and TRBJ2-3; D is undetermined. The germline V gene encodes CDR1 MNHEY and CDR2 SMNVEV (reference sequence). Trimming removed 0 bases at V and 6 bases at J, with 7 bases between. This CDR3 contains 13 residues. Here the CDR3 reads CASSLSVRDTQYF. The CDR3 DNA reads TGTGCCAGCAGTTTATCGGTCCGGGATACGCAGTATTTT.

The chain joins TRBV3-1 (or the pseudogene TRBV3-2) to TRBJ1-2, with D possibly TRBD1 on 6 matching bases. CDR1 is LGHDT and CDR2 is YNNKEL in the germline V gene (reference sequence). The CDR3 is 12 residues long. Trimming took 3 bases from V and 6 from J, leaving 8 bases between them. The CDR3 region has the DNA TGTGCCAGCAGCCAGCAGGGGAATGGCTACACCTTC. Protein: CASSQQGNGYTF.

This clone was detected only once. The CDR3 DNA follows: TGTGCCAGCGAATCAGCGGGAGTAGGTTACGAGCAGTACTTC. This codes for CASESAGVGYEQYF. The chain links TRBV25-1 to TRBJ2-7, with 8 bases fitting TRBD2. The CDR3 contains 14 residues. CDR1 is MGHDK and CDR2 is SYGVNS in the germline V gene. V gave up 8 bases and J gave up 4 bases; unmatched junction bases: 10.

V usage is TRBV7-2 and J usage is TRBJ2-7; the match to TRBD1 covers 8 bases. The CDR3 runs 14 residues. Trimming at V came to 5 bases and at J to 5 bases, leaving 8 bases not matched to a gene. Germline loops: CDR1 SGHTA, CDR2 FQGNSA. CDR3 coding DNA: TGTGCCAGCAGCCCCCGGACAGGGCCCCACGAGCAGTACTTC. Residues: CASSPRTGPHEQYF.

The gene calls are TRBV7-8 and TRBJ1-6; 9 nucleotides line up with TRBD1. CDR3 size: 18 residues. J was trimmed by 7 bases and V by 0 bases; bases with no gene match: 10. Germline lookup yields CDR1 SGHVS and CDR2 FQNEAQ. CDR3 protein: CASSLAPSAGTGNSPLHF. In DNA form, the CDR3 reads TGTGCCAGCAGCTTAGCGCCCTCAGCTGGGACAGGGAATTCACCCCTCCACTTT.

The chain carries TRBV18 and TRBJ1-1, with 8 bases matching TRBD1. CDR3 size: 15 residues. Germline V CDR1 and CDR2: KGHSH, LQKENI. Trimming removed 1 base from V and 1 base from J; junction bases left unmatched: 2. As DNA, the CDR3 is TGTGCCAGCTCACCACAAACAGGGGGGAACACTGAAGCTTTCTTT. This sequence encodes CASSPQTGGNTEAFF.

The V gene is TRBV28, the J gene TRBJ2-3, with 7 bases aligning to TRBD2. V lost 5 bases, J lost 4 bases, and 9 bases stayed unmatched. Germline CDR1 MDHEN, CDR2 SYDVKM. CDR3 size: 15 residues. The CDR3 nucleotides are TGTGCCAGCAGTAGCTCGGCGGGAGCCGCAGATACGCAGTATTTT. Translating it yields CASSSSAGAADTQYF.

There are a few counts of this clone. The rearrangement links TRBV7-8 to TRBJ2-2; no clear D gene. The V end was cut by 1 base, the J end by 2 bases, with 20 bases between. The germline gives CDR1 SGHVS, CDR2 FQNEAQ. CDR3 size: 19 residues. The CDR3 DNA sequence: TGTGCCAGCAGCTTAGATAGTTGGAGAACAAAGAAAAACACCGGGGAGCTGTTTTTT. This codes for CASSLDSWRTKKNTGELFF.

The chain links TRBV25-1 to TRBJ1-1; D not resolved. The CDR3 consists of 15 residues. Germline assignment: CDR1 MGHDK and CDR2 SYGVNS. The V gene lost 3 bases and the J gene lost 1 base, with 12 bases spanning the gap. The CDR3 nucleotides are TGTGCCAGCAGTGACCCTCGACGGGGGAACACTGAAGCTTTCTTT. Translation: CASSDPRRGNTEAFF.

This clone appeared a few times. The V and J genes are TRBV7-9 and TRBJ2-7; a possible D gene is TRBD2 (6 bases). This CDR3 has 16 amino acids. V gave up 0 bases and J gave up 0 bases, with 12 bases separating them. Germline CDR1 is SEHNR and CDR2 is FQNEAQ (reference sequence). Here the CDR3 reads CASSLAEGGASYEQYF. Here the CDR3 DNA reads TGTGCCAGCAGCTTAGCGGAGGGAGGTGCCTCCTACGAGCAGTACTTC.

The chain uses TRBV3-1 (or the pseudogene TRBV3-2) and TRBJ1-6; TRBD1 aligns across 7 bases. Germline V CDR1 and CDR2: LGHDT, YNNKEL (reference sequence). Germline trimming cut 3 bases from V and 7 bases from J; bases unmatched to any gene: 6. The CDR3 length is 15 residues. The CDR3 spells CASSHQQGQNSPLHF. Written as DNA, the CDR3 is TGTGCCAGCAGCCATCAACAGGGGCAAAATTCACCCCTCCACTTT.

This chain uses TRBV19 with TRBJ1-3; maybe TRBD1 (6 bases). Germline V gene data show CDR1 as LNHDA and CDR2 as SQIVND (reference sequence). The CDR3 runs to 13 residues. V dropped 7 bases and J dropped 2 bases, with 9 bases sitting between them. The CDR3 protein is CASNTGTGNTIYF. The CDR3 coding sequence is TGTGCCAGTAATACAGGGACTGGAAACACCATATATTTT.

This clone was recorded once. V is TRBV28 and J is TRBJ1-3; no definite D call. Germline V gives CDR1 MDHEN, CDR2 SYDVKM. This CDR3 spans 14 amino acids. Trimming stripped 4 bases from V and 4 bases from J, with 11 bases between. The CDR3 DNA sequence: TGTGCCAGCAGTTCCCATCCCGGGGGAAACACCATATATTTT. Translating it yields CASSSHPGGNTIYF.

The rearrangement links TRBV6-5 to TRBJ1-1, with D possibly TRBD1 on 6 matching bases. Trimming removed 7 bases from V and 7 bases from J, with 19 bases in between. Germline values: CDR1 MNHEY, CDR2 SVGAGI. CDR3 length: 14 residues. The CDR3 protein is CASTYGGGEREAFF. Written as DNA, the CDR3 is TGTGCCAGCACCTATGGAGGGGGGGAGCGTGAAGCTTTCTTT.

This rearrangement joins TRBV14 to TRBJ2-7, with 8 bases aligning to TRBD1. The germline gives CDR1 SGHDN, CDR2 FVKESK. The J segment lost 5 bases and the V segment lost 4 bases, leaving 4 bases of the junction unmatched. The CDR3 runs 13 residues. DNA of the CDR3: TGTGCCAGCAGCCTAGTGGACAGGGACGAGCAGTACTTC. Its protein product is CASSLVDRDEQYF. Full variable domain (missing parts from reference TRBV14 and TRBJ2-7): EAGVTQFPSHSVIEKGQTVTLRCDPISGHDNLYWYRRVMGKEIKFLLHFVKESKQDESGMPNNRFLAERTGGTYSTLKVQPAELEDSGVYFCASSLVDRDEQYFGPGTRLTVT.

The DNA for the CDR3 is TGTGCCAGCACCCCAGGGCAGGGGTCCTACGAGCAGTACTTC. Translating gives CASTPGQGSYEQYF. This sequence joins TRBV7-2 and TRBJ2-7, with a tentative D call TRBD1 (6 bases). Germline lookup yields CDR1 SGHTA and CDR2 FQGNSA. Trimming removed 7 bases at V and 1 base at J, with 14 bases between. The CDR3 sequence is 14 residues long.

The chain uses TRBV27 and TRBJ2-7, with 8 bases that match TRBD2. The ends lost 4 bases at V and 5 bases at J; junction bases unmatched: 7. Germline lookup yields CDR1 MNHEY and CDR2 SMNVEV (reference sequence). The CDR3 runs to 14 residues. For the CDR3, the DNA is TGTGCCAGCAGTTACCGGGGGGGGGAAAACGAGCAGTACTTC. Translated, it gives CASSYRGGENEQYF.

The chain uses TRBV4-1 and TRBJ2-1; TRBD2 aligns across 11 bases. Germline V CDR1 and CDR2: MGHRA, YSYEKL. J was trimmed by 4 bases and V by 1 base; bases with no gene match: 6. The CDR3 contains 17 residues. DNA for the CDR3: TGCGCCAGCAGCCAAGTTAGCGGGGGGGAGGGATACAATGAGCAGTTCTTC. Encoded protein: CASSQVSGGEGYNEQFF.

V and J are TRBV27 and TRBJ2-5; D remains ambiguous. Germline V CDR1 and CDR2: MNHEY, SMNVEV (reference sequence). Trimming stripped 5 bases from V and 0 bases from J, with 7 bases between. This CDR3 comprises 13 residues. DNA of the CDR3: TGTGCCAGCAGTCCCTCTTACCAAGAGACCCAGTACTTC. This encodes CASSPSYQETQYF.

This clone came up a few times. The chain is built from TRBV3-1 (or the pseudogene TRBV3-2) and TRBJ1-6, with 7 bases lining up with TRBD1. CDR3 length: 15 amino acids. The J segment lost 5 bases and the V segment lost 6 bases, leaving 7 bases of the junction unmatched. CDR1 and CDR2 from the germline V gene are LGHDT and YNNKEL (reference sequence). CDR3 nucleotide sequence: TGTGCCAGCAGGGCCCGGGACAGCGATAATTCACCCCTCCACTTT. Protein: CASRARDSDNSPLHF.

The chain combines TRBV30 with TRBJ1-1; no clear D. V dropped 0 bases and J dropped 9 bases, with 8 bases sitting between them. Per the germline V gene, CDR1 is GTSNPN and CDR2 is SVGIG (reference sequence). The CDR3 contains 11 residues. The CDR3 region is CAWSVEGKAFF. The CDR3 DNA reads as TGTGCCTGGAGTGTGGAGGGAAAAGCTTTCTTT.

The chain couples TRBV14 to TRBJ2-1; 7 nucleotides match TRBD2. V dropped 3 bases and J dropped 5; count of bases not matched to a gene: 10. CDR1 and CDR2 (germline): SGHDN, FVKESK. The CDR3 is 16 amino acids. The CDR3 sequence: CASSHPNRDYDNEQFF. Written as DNA, the CDR3 is TGTGCCAGCAGCCATCCGAACCGGGACTACGACAATGAGCAGTTCTTC.

The rearrangement joins TRBV5-6 to TRBJ1-1; 8 bases line up with TRBD1. The germline V gene has CDR1 SGHDT and CDR2 YYEEEE. CDR3 length: 13 residues. The junction had 3 bases not matched to a gene; V was cut back by 2 bases and J by 6 bases. The CDR3, as DNA: TGTGCCAGCAGCTTTGACAGGGGTTCTGAAGCTTTCTTT. Protein: CASSFDRGSEAFF.

A single count supports this clone. This rearrangement joins TRBV27 to TRBJ2-1; D uncertain. The germline gives CDR1 MNHEY, CDR2 SMNVEV (reference sequence). The V gene lost 3 bases and the J gene lost 7 bases, with 7 bases spanning the gap. There are 12 residues in the CDR3. CDR3 region: CASSLSGNEQFF. The DNA of the CDR3 is TGTGCCAGCAGTTTGTCAGGTAATGAGCAGTTCTTC.

Only a few counts were recorded for this clone. This rearrangement joins TRBV3-1 (or the pseudogene TRBV3-2) to TRBJ1-2; 8 positions match TRBD1. After removal of 3 bases from V and 2 bases from J, the junction contained 2 bases not matched to a gene. The CDR3 spans 14 residues. Germline CDR1 reads LGHDT; CDR2 reads YNNKEL (reference sequence). The CDR3 DNA reads as TGTGCCAGCAGCCACCGGACAGGGAACTATGGCTACACCTTC. Residues: CASSHRTGNYGYTF.

This clone came up once. V and J are TRBV2 and TRBJ1-5; 8 positions match TRBD1. Germline assignment: CDR1 SNHLY and CDR2 FYNNEI. With V trimmed by 2 bases and J by 2 bases, 5 bases remained unmatched. The CDR3 extends over 16 amino acids. CDR3 nucleotide sequence: TGTGCCAGCAGTGAACAGGGGGCCATCGGCAATCAGCCCCAGCATTTT. This codes for CASSEQGAIGNQPQHF.

The CDR3 nucleotides read TGCAGCGTTGAAGTAAACGGACAGACAGGGGAGCAGTACTTC. It yields the protein CSVEVNGQTGEQYF. The chain carries TRBV29-1 and TRBJ2-7; 7 bases are shared with TRBD1. This CDR3 spans 14 amino acids. CDR1 is SQVTM, CDR2 ANQGSEA, per germline. Trimming cost V 1 base and J 7 bases; bases outside gene matches: 10.

V and J are TRBV2 and TRBJ2-1; 10 bases align to TRBD2. CDR1 and CDR2 from the germline V gene are SNHLY and FYNNEI. The CDR3 loop spans 15 amino acids. Losses at the gene ends were 5 bases for V and 3 bases for J; bases not matched to a gene: 4. The CDR3 DNA sequence: TGTGCCAGCAGTTCTAGCGGGAGTTACTACAATGAGCAGTTCTTC. Translating gives CASSSSGSYYNEQFF. Full variable domain (missing parts from reference TRBV2 and TRBJ2-1): EPEVTQTPSHQVTQMGQEVILRCVPISNHLYFYWYRQILGQKVEFLVSFYNNEISEKSEIFDDQFSVERPDGSNFTLKIRSTKLEDSAMYFCASSSSGSYYNEQFFGPGTRLTVL.